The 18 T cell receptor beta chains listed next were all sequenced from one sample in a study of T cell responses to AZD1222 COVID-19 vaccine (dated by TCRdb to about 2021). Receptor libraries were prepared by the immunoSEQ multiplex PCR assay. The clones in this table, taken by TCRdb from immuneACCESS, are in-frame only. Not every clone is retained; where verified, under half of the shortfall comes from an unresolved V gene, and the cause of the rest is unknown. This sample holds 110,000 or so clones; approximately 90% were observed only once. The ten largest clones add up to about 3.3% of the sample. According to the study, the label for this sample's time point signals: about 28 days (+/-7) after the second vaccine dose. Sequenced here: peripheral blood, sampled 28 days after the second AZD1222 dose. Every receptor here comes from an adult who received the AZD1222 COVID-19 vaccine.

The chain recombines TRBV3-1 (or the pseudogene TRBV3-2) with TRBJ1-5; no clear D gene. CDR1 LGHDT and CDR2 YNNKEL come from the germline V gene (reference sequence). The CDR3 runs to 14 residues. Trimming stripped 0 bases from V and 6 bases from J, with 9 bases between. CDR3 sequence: CASSQDRGSQPQHF. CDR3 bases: TGTGCCAGCAGCCAAGATCGCGGGAGTCAGCCCCAGCATTTT.

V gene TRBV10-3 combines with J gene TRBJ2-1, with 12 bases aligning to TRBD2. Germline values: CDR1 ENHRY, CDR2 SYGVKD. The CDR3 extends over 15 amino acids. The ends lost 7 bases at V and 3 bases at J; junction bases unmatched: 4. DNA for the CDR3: TGTGCCATCACCCGGACTAGCGGGGACTACAATGAGCAGTTCTTC. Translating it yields CAITRTSGDYNEQFF.

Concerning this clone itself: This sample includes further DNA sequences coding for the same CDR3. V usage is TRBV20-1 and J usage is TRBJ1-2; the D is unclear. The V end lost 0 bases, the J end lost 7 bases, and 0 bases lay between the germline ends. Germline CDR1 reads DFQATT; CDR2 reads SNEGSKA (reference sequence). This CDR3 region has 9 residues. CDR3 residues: CSARDGYTF. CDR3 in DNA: TGCAGTGCTAGAGATGGCTACACCTTC.

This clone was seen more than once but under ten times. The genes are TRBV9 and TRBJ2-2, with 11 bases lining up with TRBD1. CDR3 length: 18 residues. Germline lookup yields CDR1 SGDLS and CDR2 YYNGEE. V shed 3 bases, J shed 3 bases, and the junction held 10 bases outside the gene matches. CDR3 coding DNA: TGTGCCAGCAGCGCAGGCCCGGGGACAGGGGGGGACACCGGGGAGCTGTTTTTT. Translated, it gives CASSAGPGTGGDTGELFF.

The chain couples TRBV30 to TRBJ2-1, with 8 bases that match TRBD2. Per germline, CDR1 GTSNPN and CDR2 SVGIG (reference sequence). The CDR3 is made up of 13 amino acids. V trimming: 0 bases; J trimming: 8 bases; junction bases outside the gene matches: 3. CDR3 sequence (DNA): TGTGCCTGGAGTGTATCCGGGGGGGATGAGCAGTTCTTC. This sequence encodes CAWSVSGGDEQFF.

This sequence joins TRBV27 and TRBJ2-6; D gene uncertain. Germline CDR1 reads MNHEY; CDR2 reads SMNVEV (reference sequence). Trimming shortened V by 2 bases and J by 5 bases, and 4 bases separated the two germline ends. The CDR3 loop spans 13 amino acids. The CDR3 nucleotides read TGTGCCAGCAGTTTAAGGAGGGCCAACGTCCTGACTTTC. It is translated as CASSLRRANVLTF.

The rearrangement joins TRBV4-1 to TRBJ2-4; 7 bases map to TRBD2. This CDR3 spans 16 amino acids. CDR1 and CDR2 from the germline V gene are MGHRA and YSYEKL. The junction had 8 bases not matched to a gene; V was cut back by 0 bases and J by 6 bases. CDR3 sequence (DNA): TGCGCCAGCAGCCAAGATCCAGGCGGGAGTGGAAACATTCAGTACTTC. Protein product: CASSQDPGGSGNIQYF.

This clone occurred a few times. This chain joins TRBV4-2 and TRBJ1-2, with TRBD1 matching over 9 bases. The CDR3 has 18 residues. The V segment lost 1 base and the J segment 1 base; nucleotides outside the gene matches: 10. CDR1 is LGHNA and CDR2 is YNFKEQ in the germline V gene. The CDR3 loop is CASSQVKIAGQGNYGYTF. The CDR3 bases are TGTGCCAGCAGCCAAGTTAAGATTGCGGGACAGGGTAACTATGGCTACACCTTC.

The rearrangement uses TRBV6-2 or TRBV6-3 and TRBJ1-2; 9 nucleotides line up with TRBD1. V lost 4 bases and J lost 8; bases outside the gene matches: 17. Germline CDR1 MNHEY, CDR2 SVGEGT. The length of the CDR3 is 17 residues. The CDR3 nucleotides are TGTGCCAGCAGTTTGGAAATGACAGGGGGGCGCCATCTCGGCTACACCTTC. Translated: CASSLEMTGGRHLGYTF.

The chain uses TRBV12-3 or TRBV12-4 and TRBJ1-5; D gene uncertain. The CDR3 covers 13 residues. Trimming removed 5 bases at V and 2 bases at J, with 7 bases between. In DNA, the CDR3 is TGTGCCAGCAGTGGCAAGGGCAATCAGCCCCAGCATTTT. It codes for CASSGKGNQPQHF.

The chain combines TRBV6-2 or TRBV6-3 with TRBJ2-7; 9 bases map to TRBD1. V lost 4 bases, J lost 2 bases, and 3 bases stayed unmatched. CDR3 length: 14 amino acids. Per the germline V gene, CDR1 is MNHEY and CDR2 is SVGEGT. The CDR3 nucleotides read TGTGCCAGCAGTTTTCGACAGGGGGCCTACGAGCAGTACTTC. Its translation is CASSFRQGAYEQYF.

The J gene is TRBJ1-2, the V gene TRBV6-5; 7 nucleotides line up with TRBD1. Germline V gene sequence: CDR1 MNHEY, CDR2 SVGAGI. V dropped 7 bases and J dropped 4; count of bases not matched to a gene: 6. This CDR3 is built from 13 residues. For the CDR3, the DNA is TGTGCCAGCATGGAGACAGGGTTCTATGGCTACACCTTC. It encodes CASMETGFYGYTF.

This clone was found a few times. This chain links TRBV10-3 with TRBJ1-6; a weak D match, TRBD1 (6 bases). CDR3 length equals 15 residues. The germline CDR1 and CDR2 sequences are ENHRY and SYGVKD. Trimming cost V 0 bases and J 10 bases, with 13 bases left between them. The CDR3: CAISESQGGGSPLHF. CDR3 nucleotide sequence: TGTGCCATCAGTGAGTCTCAAGGGGGGGGGTCACCCCTCCACTTT.

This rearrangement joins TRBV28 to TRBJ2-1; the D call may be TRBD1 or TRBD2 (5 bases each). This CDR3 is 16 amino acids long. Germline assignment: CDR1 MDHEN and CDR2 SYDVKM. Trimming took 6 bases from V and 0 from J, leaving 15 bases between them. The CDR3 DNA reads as TGTGCCAGCAGCCAAACCGGGACGAGCTCCTACAATGAGCAGTTCTTC. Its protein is CASSQTGTSSYNEQFF.

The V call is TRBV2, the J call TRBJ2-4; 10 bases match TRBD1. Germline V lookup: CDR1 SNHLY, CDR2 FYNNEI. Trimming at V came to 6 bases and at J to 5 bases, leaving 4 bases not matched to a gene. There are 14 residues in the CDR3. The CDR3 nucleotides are TGTGCCAGCAGGTTCGGGACAGGGGAAAACATTCAGTACTTC. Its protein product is CASRFGTGENIQYF.

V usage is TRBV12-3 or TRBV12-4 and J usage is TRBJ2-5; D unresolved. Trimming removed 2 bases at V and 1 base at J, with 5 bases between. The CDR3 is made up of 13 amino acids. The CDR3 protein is CASSLSSQETQYF. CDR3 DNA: TGTGCCAGCAGTTTAAGCAGCCAAGAGACCCAGTACTTC.

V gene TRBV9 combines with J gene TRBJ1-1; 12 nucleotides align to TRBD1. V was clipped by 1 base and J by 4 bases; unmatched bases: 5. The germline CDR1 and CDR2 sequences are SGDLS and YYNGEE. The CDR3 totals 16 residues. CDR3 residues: CASSVSGQGARTEAFF. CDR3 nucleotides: TGTGCCAGCAGCGTATCGGGACAGGGGGCGCGCACTGAAGCTTTCTTT.

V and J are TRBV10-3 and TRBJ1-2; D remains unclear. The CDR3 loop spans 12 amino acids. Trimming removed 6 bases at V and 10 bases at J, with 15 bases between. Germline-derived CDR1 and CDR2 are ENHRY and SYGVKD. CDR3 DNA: TGTGCCATCAGCCCGGGCCTGGTAGACTACACCTTC. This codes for CAISPGLVDYTF.